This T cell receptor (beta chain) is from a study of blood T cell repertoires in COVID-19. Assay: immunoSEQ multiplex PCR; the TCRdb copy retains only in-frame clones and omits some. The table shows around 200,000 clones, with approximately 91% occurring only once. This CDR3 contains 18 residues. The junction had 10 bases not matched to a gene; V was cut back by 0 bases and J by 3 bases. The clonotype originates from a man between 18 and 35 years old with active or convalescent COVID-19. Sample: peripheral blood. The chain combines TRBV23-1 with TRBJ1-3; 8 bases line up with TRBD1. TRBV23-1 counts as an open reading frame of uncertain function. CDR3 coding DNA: TGCGCCAGCAGTCAATCGCCAGGGGGCAGTTCATGTGGAAACACCATATATTTT. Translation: CASSQSPGGSSCGNTIYF.